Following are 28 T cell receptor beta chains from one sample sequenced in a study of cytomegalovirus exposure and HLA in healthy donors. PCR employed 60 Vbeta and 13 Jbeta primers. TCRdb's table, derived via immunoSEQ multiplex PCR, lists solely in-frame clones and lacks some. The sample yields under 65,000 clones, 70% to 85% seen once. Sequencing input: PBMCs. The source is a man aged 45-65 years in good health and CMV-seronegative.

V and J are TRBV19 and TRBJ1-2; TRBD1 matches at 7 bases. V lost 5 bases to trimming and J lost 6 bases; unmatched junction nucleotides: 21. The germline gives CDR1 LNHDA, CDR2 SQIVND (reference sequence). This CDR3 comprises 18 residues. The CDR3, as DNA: TGTGCCAGTAGTCCAGAGACAGGGTTAGAGGCGGTCAGCGATGGCTACACCTTC. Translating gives CASSPETGLEAVSDGYTF. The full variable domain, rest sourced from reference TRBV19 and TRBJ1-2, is DGGITQSPKYLFRKEGQNVTLSCEQNLNHDAMYWYRQDPGQGLRLIYYSQIVNDFQKGDIAEGYSVSREKKESFPLTVTSAQKNPTAFYLCASSPETGLEAVSDGYTFGSGTRLTVV.

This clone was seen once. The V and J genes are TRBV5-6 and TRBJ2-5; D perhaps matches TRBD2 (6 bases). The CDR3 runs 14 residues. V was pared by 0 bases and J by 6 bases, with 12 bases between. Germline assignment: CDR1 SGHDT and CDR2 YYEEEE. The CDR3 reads CASSLAAGRKTQYF. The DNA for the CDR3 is TGTGCCAGCAGCTTGGCCGCGGGGCGTAAGACCCAGTACTTC.

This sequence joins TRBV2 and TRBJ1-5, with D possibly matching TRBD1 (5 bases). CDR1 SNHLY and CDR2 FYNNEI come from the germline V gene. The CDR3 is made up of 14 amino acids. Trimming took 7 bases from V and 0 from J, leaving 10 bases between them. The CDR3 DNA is TGTGCCAGCAATTTGGGGCGTAGCAATCAGCCCCAGCATTTT. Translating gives CASNLGRSNQPQHF.

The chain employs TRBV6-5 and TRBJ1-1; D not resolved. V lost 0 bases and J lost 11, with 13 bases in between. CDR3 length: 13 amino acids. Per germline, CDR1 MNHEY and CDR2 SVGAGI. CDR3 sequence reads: CASSYSVSRVAFF. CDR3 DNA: TGTGCCAGCAGTTACTCGGTCTCGAGGGTTGCTTTCTTT.

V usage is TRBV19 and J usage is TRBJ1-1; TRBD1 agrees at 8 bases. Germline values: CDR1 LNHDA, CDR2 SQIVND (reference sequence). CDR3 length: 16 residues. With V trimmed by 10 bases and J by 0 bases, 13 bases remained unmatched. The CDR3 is CATLPPGQVMNTEAFF. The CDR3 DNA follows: TGTGCCACCCTACCCCCGGGACAGGTTATGAACACTGAAGCTTTCTTT.

The CDR3 protein is CASSLDRGLTDTQYF. CDR3 bases: TGTGCCAGCAGCCTTGACAGGGGCCTCACAGATACGCAGTATTTT. The chain recombines TRBV5-4 with TRBJ2-3; 8 bases are shared with TRBD1. Trimming at V came to 4 bases and at J to 2 bases, leaving 6 bases not matched to a gene. The CDR3 contains 15 residues. Per the germline V gene, CDR1 is SGHNT and CDR2 is YYREEE (reference sequence).

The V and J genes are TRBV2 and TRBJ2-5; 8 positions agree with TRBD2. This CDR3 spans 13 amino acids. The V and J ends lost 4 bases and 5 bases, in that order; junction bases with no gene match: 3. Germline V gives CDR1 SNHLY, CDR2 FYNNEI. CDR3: CASSVLAGETQYF. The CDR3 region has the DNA TGTGCCAGCAGTGTGTTAGCGGGGGAGACCCAGTACTTC. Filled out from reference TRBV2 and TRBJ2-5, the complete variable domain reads EPEVTQTPSHQVTQMGQEVILRCVPISNHLYFYWYRQILGQKVEFLVSFYNNEISEKSEIFDDQFSVERPDGSNFTLKIRSTKLEDSAMYFCASSVLAGETQYFGPGTRLLVL.

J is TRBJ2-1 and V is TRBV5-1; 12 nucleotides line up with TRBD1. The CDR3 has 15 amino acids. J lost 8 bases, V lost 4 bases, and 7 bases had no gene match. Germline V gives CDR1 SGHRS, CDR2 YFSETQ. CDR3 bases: TGCGCCAGCAGCAGAGGGACAGGGGGCGCCGATGAGCAGTTCTTC. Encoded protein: CASSRGTGGADEQFF.

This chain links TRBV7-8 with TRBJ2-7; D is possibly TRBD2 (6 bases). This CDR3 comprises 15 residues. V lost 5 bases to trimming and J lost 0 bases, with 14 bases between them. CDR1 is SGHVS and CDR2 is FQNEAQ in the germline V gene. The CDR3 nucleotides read TGTGCCAGCAGCCCCTTGGAGGGTAGCTCCTACGAGCAGTACTTC. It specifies CASSPLEGSSYEQYF.

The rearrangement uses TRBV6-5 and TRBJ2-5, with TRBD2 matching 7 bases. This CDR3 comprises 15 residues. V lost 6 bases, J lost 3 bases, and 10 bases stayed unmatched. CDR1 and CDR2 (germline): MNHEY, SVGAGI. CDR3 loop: CASRPVGGNEETQYF. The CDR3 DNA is TGTGCCAGCAGACCTGTGGGAGGGAATGAAGAGACCCAGTACTTC.

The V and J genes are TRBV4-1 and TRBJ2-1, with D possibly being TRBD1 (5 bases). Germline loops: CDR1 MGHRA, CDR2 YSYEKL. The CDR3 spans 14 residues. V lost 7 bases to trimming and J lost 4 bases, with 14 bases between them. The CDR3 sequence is CASTPDITYNEQFF. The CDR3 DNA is TGCGCCAGCACCCCGGACATAACTTACAATGAGCAGTTCTTC.

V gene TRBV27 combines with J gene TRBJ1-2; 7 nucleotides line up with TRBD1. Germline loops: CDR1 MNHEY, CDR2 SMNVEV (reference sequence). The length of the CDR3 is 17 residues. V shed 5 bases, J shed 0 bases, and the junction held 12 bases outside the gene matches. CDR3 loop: CASSPQGNLLANYGYTF. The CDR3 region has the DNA TGTGCCAGCAGTCCACAGGGGAACCTTCTAGCTAACTATGGCTACACCTTC.

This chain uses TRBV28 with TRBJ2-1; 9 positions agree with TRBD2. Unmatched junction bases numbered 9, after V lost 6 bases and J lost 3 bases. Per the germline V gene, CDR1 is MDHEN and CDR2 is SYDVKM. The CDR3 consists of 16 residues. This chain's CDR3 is CASSPLAGGLYNEQFF. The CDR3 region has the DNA TGTGCCAGCAGCCCACTCGCGGGGGGGCTCTACAATGAGCAGTTCTTC.

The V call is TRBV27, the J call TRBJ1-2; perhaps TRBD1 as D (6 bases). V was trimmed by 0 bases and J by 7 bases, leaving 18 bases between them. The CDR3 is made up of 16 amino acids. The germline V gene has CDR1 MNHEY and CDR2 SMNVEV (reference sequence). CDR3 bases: TGTGCCAGCAGTTTATCGGGCGTGTCGACAGGCGCTGGCTACACCTTC. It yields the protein CASSLSGVSTGAGYTF.

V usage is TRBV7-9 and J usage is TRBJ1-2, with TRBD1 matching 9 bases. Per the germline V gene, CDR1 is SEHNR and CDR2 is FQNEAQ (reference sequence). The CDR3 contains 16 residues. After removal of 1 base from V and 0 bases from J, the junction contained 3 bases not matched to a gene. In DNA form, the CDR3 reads TGTGCCAGCAGCTTAGTCGGGACAGGGACTAACTATGGCTACACCTTC. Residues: CASSLVGTGTNYGYTF.

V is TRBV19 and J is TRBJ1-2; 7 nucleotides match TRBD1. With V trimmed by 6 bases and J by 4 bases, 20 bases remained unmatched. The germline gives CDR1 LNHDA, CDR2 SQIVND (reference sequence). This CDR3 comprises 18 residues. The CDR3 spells CASSPTGGVTGNFYGYTF. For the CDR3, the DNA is TGTGCCAGTAGCCCGACCGGGGGGGTGACAGGGAACTTCTATGGCTACACCTTC.

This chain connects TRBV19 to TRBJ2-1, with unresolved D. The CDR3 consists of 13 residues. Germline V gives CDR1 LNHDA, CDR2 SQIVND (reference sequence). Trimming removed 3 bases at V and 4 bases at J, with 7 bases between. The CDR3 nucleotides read TGTGCCAGTAGTATCTCCTTTTACAATGAGCAGTTCTTC. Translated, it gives CASSISFYNEQFF.

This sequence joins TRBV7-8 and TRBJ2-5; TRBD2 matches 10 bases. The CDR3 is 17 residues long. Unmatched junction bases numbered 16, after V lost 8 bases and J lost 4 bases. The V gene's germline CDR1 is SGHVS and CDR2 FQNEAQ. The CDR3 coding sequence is TGTGCCAGCGGGCGGAGGGGAGACCTAGCGGGGGTAGAGACCCAGTACTTC. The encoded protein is CASGRRGDLAGVETQYF.

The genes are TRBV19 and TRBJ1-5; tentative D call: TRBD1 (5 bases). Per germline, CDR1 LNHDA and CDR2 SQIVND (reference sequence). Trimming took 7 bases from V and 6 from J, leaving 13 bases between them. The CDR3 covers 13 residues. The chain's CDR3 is CASTVPGSQPQHF. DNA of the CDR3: TGTGCCAGTACCGTTCCAGGGTCTCAGCCCCAGCATTTT.

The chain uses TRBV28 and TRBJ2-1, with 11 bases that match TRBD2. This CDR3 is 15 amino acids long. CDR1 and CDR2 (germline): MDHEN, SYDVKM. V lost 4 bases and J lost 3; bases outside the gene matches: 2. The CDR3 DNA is TGTGCCAGCAGTTCGCTAGCGGGGGGCTACAATGAGCAGTTCTTC. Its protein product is CASSSLAGGYNEQFF.

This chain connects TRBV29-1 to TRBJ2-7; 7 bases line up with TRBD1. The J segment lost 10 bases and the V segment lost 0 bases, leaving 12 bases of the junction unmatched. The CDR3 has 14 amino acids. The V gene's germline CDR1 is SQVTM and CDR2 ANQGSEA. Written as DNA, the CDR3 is TGCAGCGTTGAAGATTTGGCAGGGGGTGATCTCCAGTACTTC. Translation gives CSVEDLAGGDLQYF.

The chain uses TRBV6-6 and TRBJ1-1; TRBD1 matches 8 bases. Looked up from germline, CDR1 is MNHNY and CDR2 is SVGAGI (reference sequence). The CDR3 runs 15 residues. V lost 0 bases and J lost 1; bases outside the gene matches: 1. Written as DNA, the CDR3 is TGTGCCAGCAGTTACTCAGGACAGGGGAACACTGAAGCTTTCTTT. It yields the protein CASSYSGQGNTEAFF.

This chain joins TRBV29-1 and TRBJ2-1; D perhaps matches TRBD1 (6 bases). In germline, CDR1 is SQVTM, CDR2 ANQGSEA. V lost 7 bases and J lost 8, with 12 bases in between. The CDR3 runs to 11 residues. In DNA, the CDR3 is TGCAGCGCAACAGGGTTTGATGAGCAGTTCTTC. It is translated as CSATGFDEQFF.

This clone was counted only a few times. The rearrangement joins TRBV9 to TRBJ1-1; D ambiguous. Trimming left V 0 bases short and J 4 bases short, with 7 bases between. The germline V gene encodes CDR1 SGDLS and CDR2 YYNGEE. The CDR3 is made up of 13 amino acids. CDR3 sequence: CASSVVVSTEAFF. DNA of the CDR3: TGTGCCAGCAGCGTAGTTGTGAGCACTGAAGCTTTCTTT.

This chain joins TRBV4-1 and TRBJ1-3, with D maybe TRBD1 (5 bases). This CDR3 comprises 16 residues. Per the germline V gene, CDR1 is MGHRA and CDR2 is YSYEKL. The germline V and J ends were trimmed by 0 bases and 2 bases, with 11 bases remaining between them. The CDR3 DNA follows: TGCGCCAGCAGCCAAGAACTGGGGGGACCTGGAAACACCATATATTTT. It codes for CASSQELGGPGNTIYF.

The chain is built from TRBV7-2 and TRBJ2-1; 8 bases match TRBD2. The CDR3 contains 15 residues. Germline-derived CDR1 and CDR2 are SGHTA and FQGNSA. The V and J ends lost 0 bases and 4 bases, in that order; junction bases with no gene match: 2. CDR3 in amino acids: CASSLASGVYNEQFF. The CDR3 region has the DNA TGTGCCAGCAGCTTAGCTAGCGGGGTATACAATGAGCAGTTCTTC.

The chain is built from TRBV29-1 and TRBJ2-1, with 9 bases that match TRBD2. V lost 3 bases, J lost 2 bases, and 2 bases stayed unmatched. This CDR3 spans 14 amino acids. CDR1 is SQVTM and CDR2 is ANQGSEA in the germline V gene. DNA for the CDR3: TGCAGCGTTGATAGCGGGGGAACCTACAATGAGCAGTTCTTC. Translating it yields CSVDSGGTYNEQFF.

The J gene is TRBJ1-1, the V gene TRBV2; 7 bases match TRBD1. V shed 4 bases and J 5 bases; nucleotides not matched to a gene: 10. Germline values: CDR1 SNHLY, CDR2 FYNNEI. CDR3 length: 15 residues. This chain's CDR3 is CASSVAGGRETEAFF. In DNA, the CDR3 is TGTGCCAGCAGTGTGGCAGGGGGGCGAGAAACTGAAGCTTTCTTT.